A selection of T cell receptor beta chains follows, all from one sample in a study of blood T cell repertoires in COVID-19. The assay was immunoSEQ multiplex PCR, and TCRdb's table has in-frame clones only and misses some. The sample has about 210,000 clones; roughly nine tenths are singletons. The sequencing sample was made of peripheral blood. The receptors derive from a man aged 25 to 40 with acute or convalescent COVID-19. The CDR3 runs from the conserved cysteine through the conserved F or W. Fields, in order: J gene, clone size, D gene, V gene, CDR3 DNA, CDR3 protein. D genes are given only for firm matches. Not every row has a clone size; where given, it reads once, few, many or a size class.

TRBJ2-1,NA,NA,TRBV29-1,TGCAGCGCGTCCTCTTCCGGACTCAATGAGCAGTTCTTC,CSASSSGLNEQFF
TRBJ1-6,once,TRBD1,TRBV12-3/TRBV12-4,TGTGCCAGCAGCCGGGACAGGGGTTCACCCCTCCACTTT,CASSRDRGSPLHF
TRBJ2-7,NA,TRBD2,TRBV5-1,TGCGCCAGCAGCCCCGGACTAGCGGGGGGTTACGAGCAGTACTTC,CASSPGLAGGYEQYF
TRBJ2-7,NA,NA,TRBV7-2,TGTGCCAGCAGCACCCATCGGGGGTACGAGCAGTACTTC,CASSTHRGYEQYF
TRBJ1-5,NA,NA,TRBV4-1,TGCGCCAGCAGCCAAGAAGGGGCAGGGGACGGGCAGCCCCAGCATTTT,CASSQEGAGDGQPQHF
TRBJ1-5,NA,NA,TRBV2,TGTGCCAGCAGAGAGAGAAGAACGACTAAAGGAGGTAACAATCAGCCCCAGCATTTT,CASRERRTTKGGNNQPQHF
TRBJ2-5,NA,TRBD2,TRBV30,TGTGCCTGGAGTGTCGGGACTAGCGGGGGGGCGGAGACCCAGTACTTC,CAWSVGTSGGAETQYF
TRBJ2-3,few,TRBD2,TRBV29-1,TGCAGCGCCAGGGTAGCGGGAGTCACAGATACGCAGTATTTT,CSARVAGVTDTQYF
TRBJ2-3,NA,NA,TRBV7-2,TGTGCCAGCAGCTCCCAAATCCCCAGGATAGATACGCAGTATTTT,CASSSQIPRIDTQYF
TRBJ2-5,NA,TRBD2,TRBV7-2,TGTGCCAGCAGCTACGAACTAGCGACGGGGACCCAGTACTTC,CASSYELATGTQYF
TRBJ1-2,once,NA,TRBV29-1,TGCAGCGTTGTCGACAACAGCTATGGCTACACCTTC,CSVVDNSYGYTF
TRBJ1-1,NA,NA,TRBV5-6,TGTGCCAGCAGCTTGACTTATCGAAACACTGAAGCTTTCTTT,CASSLTYRNTEAFF
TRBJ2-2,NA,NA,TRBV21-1,TGTGCCAGCAGCAAAGCCCCTCGTGACAGGCCGGGGACCGGGGAGCTGTTTTTT,CASSKAPRDRPGTGELFF
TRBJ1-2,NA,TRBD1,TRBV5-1,TGCGCCAGCAGCCGAGACAGGGTCAACTATGGCTACACCTTC,CASSRDRVNYGYTF
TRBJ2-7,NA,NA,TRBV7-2,TGTGCCAGCAGCCCCGGACTTACCTCCTACGAGCAGTACTTC,CASSPGLTSYEQYF
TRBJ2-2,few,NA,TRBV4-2,TGTGCCAGCAGCCAGGCGACAGGACACACCGGGGAGCTGTTTTTT,CASSQATGHTGELFF
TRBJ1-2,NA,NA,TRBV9,TGTGCCAGCAGCGTAGAGCCAGGGCGCTTTAACTATGGCTACACCTTC,CASSVEPGRFNYGYTF
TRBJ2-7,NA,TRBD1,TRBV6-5,TGTGCCAGCAGAACAAGGACAGGGGGCGAGCAGTACTTC,CASRTRTGGEQYF
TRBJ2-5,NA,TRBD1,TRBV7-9,TGTGCCAGCAGCTTCCAGGGACAGCTCCAAGAGACCCAGTACTTC,CASSFQGQLQETQYF
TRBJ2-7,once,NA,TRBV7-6,TGTGCCAGCCGGGGAGAGTACTTC,CASRGEYF
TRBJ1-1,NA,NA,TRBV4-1,TGCGCCAGCAGCCAAGGACAGAACACTGAAGCTTTCTTT,CASSQGQNTEAFF
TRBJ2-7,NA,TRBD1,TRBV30,TGTGCCTGGGCTCCCGGGACAGGGAGCTCCTACGAGCAGTACTTC,CAWAPGTGSSYEQYF
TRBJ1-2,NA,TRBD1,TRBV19,TGTGCCAGTAGTATCAGGGGACAGCGTGGCTACACCTTC,CASSIRGQRGYTF
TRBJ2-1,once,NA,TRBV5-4,TGTGCCAGCAGCCAGCCAAGGGGGGGTGAGCAGTTCTTC,CASSQPRGGEQFF
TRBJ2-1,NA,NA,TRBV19,TGTGCCAGTAGTAGGGGAGCGTCCGTCAACAATGAGCAGTTCTTC,CASSRGASVNNEQFF
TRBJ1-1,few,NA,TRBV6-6,TGTGCCAGCAGACGAATGTATGGGGGGGGCCTGAGTGCTGAAGCTTTCTTT,CASRRMYGGGLSAEAFF
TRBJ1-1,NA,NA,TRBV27,TGTGCCAGCAGACTACAGGGCTCTAAGACTGAAGCTTTCTTT,CASRLQGSKTEAFF
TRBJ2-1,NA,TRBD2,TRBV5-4,TGTGCCAGCAAGCGGGGGAGCGATGGGTCCTACAATGAGCAGTTCTTC,CASKRGSDGSYNEQFF
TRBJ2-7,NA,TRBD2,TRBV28,TGTGCCAGCAGTTTTGCAGGGGGACTAGCGGGGGGAAGTTTCCACGAGCAGTACTTC,CASSFAGGLAGGSFHEQYF
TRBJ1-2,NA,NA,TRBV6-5,TGTGCCAGCAGTTACGGCGGAGGAGCTAACTATGGCTACACCTTC,CASSYGGGANYGYTF
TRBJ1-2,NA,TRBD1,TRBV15,TGTGCCACCAGCAGAGACGGCAGGGGGCTGGGGGAAGGCTACACCTTC,CATSRDGRGLGEGYTF
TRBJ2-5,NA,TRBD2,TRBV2,TGTGCCAGCAGTGAAACGTTGCTAGCGGGACGGGAGACCCAGTACTTC,CASSETLLAGRETQYF